One TCR beta chain is described in this entry. This entry belongs to a study of technical replicates of blood from a handful of donors. From germline, CDR1 is SGHNT and CDR2 YENEEA. The CDR3 spans 12 residues. The V end lost 1 base, the J end lost 9 bases, and 7 bases lay between the germline ends. Profiling relied on immunoSEQ multiplex PCR, and the TCRdb table lists in-frame clones only, not all of them. The table includes about 98,000 clones, approximately 96% detected once. The chain carries TRBV11-3 and TRBJ2-1; D is unclear. This clonotype originated in a human donor in good health. Input material: T cells isolated from PBMCs. CDR3 residues: CASSLGRSEQFF. The CDR3 nucleotides read TGTGCCAGCAGCTTAGGCCGGAGTGAGCAGTTCTTC.